The present T cell receptor (beta chain) was sequenced within a study of T cell repertoires in cytomegalovirus infection. Overall study context: Shared public TCR beta signatures pointed to both CMV infection and a matching HLA type. The study, taken as a whole, reports: Dominating the ex vivo response were HLA-C-restricted CMV-specific TCR beta clonotypes.

TCRdb reanalysed the reads using MiXCR and keeps one entry per CDR3 protein. The sample contains 400,000 to 600,000 distinct CDR3 sequences, under 45% of which appear only once. Of note for this clonotype: What it recognizes is unknown.

The V gene's germline CDR1 is SGHNT and CDR2 YYREEE (reference sequence). V was pared by 2 bases and J by 4 bases, with 4 bases of the junction left unmatched. CDR3 length equals 15 residues. The TCR originated in a human donor in good health (CMV status not recorded). Some clones in this sample may be carry-over from other donors' samples. Here the sequenced sample was cultured PBMCs, taken from culture after CMV antigen stimulation. The chain joins TRBV5-4 to TRBJ2-2, with TRBD1 matching 8 bases. The CDR3 DNA reads as TGTGCCAGCAGCTTCGGGACAGGAGCCACCGGGGAGCTGTTTTTT. This gives the protein CASSFGTGATGELFF.